These 12 T cell receptor beta chains share one sample of origin, sequenced in a study of T cell changes during pregnancy in multiple sclerosis. The repertoire was sequenced with immunoSEQ multiplex PCR; TCRdb's copy has only in-frame clones and lacks some. Of tens of thousands of clones in the sample, around nine tenths were seen once. Sequenced material: peripheral blood, taken in the first trimester of pregnancy. These receptor sequences come from a female donor in good health, enrolled as a control in a pregnancy study.

The chain links TRBV11-1 to TRBJ1-1; 7 bases map to TRBD1. J was trimmed by 0 bases and V by 2 bases; bases with no gene match: 3. CDR1 is SGHAT and CDR2 is FQDESV in the germline V gene (reference sequence). The CDR3 contains 15 residues. This CDR3 reads CASSLIGGVNTEAFF. The DNA for the CDR3 is TGTGCCAGCAGCTTAATAGGGGGCGTGAACACTGAAGCTTTCTTT.

The rearrangement links TRBV7-3 to TRBJ2-1; 9 bases match TRBD2. Germline V gene sequence: CDR1 SGHTA, CDR2 FQGTGA. The CDR3 consists of 15 residues. Trimming removed 4 bases from V and 2 bases from J; junction bases left unmatched: 3. In DNA form, the CDR3 reads TGTGCCAGCAGCTCTAGCGGGGTGGCCTACAATGAGCAGTTCTTC. Translated, it gives CASSSSGVAYNEQFF.

The V call is TRBV5-1, the J call TRBJ1-6; 8 bases are shared with TRBD1. The germline CDR1 and CDR2 sequences are SGHRS and YFSETQ. The length of the CDR3 is 15 residues. Losses at the gene ends were 0 bases for V and 8 bases for J; bases not matched to a gene: 4. The CDR3 is CASSLDGTGHSPLHF. CDR3 nucleotide sequence: TGCGCCAGCAGCTTGGACGGGACAGGACATTCACCCCTCCACTTT.

The chain is built from TRBV2 and TRBJ1-1; D not certain. This CDR3 comprises 14 residues. Germline V CDR1 and CDR2: SNHLY, FYNNEI. Trimming shortened V by 7 bases and J by 8 bases, and 20 bases separated the two germline ends. CDR3: CASTMGGPLREAFF. CDR3 nucleotide sequence: TGTGCCAGCACAATGGGAGGGCCGCTTCGGGAAGCTTTCTTT.

The chain carries TRBV15 and TRBJ2-3; unclear D gene. This CDR3 spans 12 amino acids. CDR1 LNHNV and CDR2 YYDKDF come from the germline V gene (reference sequence). Trimming stripped 8 bases from V and 7 bases from J, with 13 bases between. The CDR3 reads CATSRPGNTQYF. CDR3 DNA sequence: TGTGCCACCTCAAGACCAGGAAATACGCAGTATTTT.

The CDR3 reads CASSLIGRVSYEQYF. The CDR3 nucleotides read TGTGCCAGCAGTTTAATAGGGAGGGTGTCCTACGAGCAGTACTTC. The chain couples TRBV27 to TRBJ2-7; 7 nucleotides align to TRBD2. From germline, CDR1 is MNHEY and CDR2 SMNVEV (reference sequence). The CDR3 is 15 residues long. Germline trimming cut 2 bases from V and 1 base from J; bases unmatched to any gene: 5.

The chain links TRBV6-1 to TRBJ2-7, with 7 nucleotides matching TRBD2. The CDR3 totals 14 residues. With 2 bases clipped from V and 5 bases from J, the junction kept 6 bases outside the gene matches. Germline CDR1 and CDR2: MNHNS and SASEGT. The CDR3 region is CASSESIGRHEQYF. The CDR3 bases are TGTGCCAGCAGTGAAAGTATCGGGAGGCACGAGCAGTACTTC.

The V and J genes are TRBV9 and TRBJ1-1, with 7 bases matching TRBD1. Germline V CDR1 and CDR2: SGDLS, YYNGEE. With V trimmed by 0 bases and J by 1 base, 0 bases remained unmatched. CDR3 length equals 14 residues. The CDR3 sequence is CASSVGQGNTEAFF. The CDR3 DNA is TGTGCCAGCAGCGTAGGACAGGGGAACACTGAAGCTTTCTTT.

This CDR3 reads CASSSTGQNTGELFF. The CDR3 nucleotides are TGTGCCAGCAGCTCAACGGGACAAAACACCGGGGAGCTGTTTTTT. This sequence joins TRBV13 and TRBJ2-2; TRBD1 is a possible D gene (6 bases). V was shortened by 4 bases and J by 2 bases, with 11 bases between the two germline ends. Per the germline V gene, CDR1 is PRHDT and CDR2 is FYEKMQ (reference sequence). This CDR3 spans 15 amino acids.

The chain employs TRBV6-4 and TRBJ2-1; 8 nucleotides agree with TRBD2. The V gene's germline CDR1 is MRHNA and CDR2 SNTAGT. Trimming at V came to 6 bases and at J to 2 bases, leaving 6 bases not matched to a gene. CDR3 length: 15 residues. CDR3 sequence: CASSRAGEPYNEQFF. In DNA, the CDR3 is TGTGCCAGCAGCCGAGCGGGGGAGCCCTACAATGAGCAGTTCTTC.

The rearrangement uses TRBV2 and TRBJ2-1, with D perhaps matching TRBD2 (5 bases). The CDR3 loop spans 13 amino acids. The germline V gene has CDR1 SNHLY and CDR2 FYNNEI. V was cut by 8 bases and J by 1 base, with 9 bases left in between. CDR3 in amino acids: CASSTTSYNEQFF. CDR3 bases: TGTGCCAGCTCGACTACGTCCTACAATGAGCAGTTCTTC.

The rearrangement joins TRBV28 to TRBJ1-5, with no clear D. V was cut by 1 base and J by 1 base, with 5 bases left in between. The CDR3 totals 14 residues. Looked up from germline, CDR1 is MDHEN and CDR2 is SYDVKM. CDR3 in DNA: TGTGCCAGCAGTTTATTGGAGAGCAATCAGCCCCAGCATTTT. It codes for CASSLLESNQPQHF. Full variable domain (rest looked up from reference TRBV28 and TRBJ1-5): DVKVTQSSRYLVKRTGEKVFLECVQDMDHENMFWYRQDPGLGLRLIYFSYDVKMKEKGDIPEGYSVSREKKERFSLILESASTNQTSMYLCASSLLESNQPQHFGDGTRLSIL.